Listed here are 5 T cell receptor beta chains from one sample, sequenced in a study of OX40 agonist ivuxolimab in advanced cancers. Clones were sequenced by immunoSEQ multiplex PCR, and TCRdb holds only the in-frame ones, with some missing. The sample shows some 110,000 clones, roughly 90% of them seen only once. Sequenced material: CD4+ or CD8+ T cells sorted from blood, taken in a trial of the OX40 agonist ivuxolimab. These receptors all come from an adult with an advanced solid tumor such as melanoma, head and neck, liver or kidney cancer.

The chain carries TRBV7-3 and TRBJ1-1, with 8 bases matching TRBD1. The CDR3 totals 14 residues. Germline assignment: CDR1 SGHTA and CDR2 FQGTGA. V dropped 5 bases and J dropped 4; count of bases not matched to a gene: 6. The CDR3 DNA is TGTGCCAGCAGCCTAGACAGGGGCGGCACTGAAGCTTTCTTT. Translation: CASSLDRGGTEAFF.

The chain links TRBV5-4 to TRBJ2-5, with D perhaps TRBD2 (5 bases). The DNA end lines up better with TRBJ2-7; the J call may be wrong. Per the germline V gene, CDR1 is SGHNT and CDR2 is YYREEE (reference sequence). This CDR3 comprises 14 residues. CDR3: CASSLTRAGGEQYF. In DNA, the CDR3 is TGTGCCAGCAGCTTGACTAGGGCGGGCGGCGAGCAGTACTTC.

The chain employs TRBV28 and TRBJ1-2, with 7 bases lining up with TRBD1. CDR3 length: 14 amino acids. Per the germline V gene, CDR1 is MDHEN and CDR2 is SYDVKM. V lost 6 bases and J lost 1; bases outside the gene matches: 5. Written as DNA, the CDR3 is TGTGCCAGCAGGTCCGGGACAGTTAACTATGGCTACACCTTC. It is translated as CASRSGTVNYGYTF.

The chain is built from TRBV19 and TRBJ2-3; 12 bases map to TRBD2. The CDR3 has 17 amino acids. From germline, CDR1 is LNHDA and CDR2 SQIVND (reference sequence). CDR3 in DNA: TGTGCTTCAGGTGGGCGCGGGCTAGCGGGAGGGCCGGATACGCAGTATTTT. Residues: CASGGRGLAGGPDTQYF.

This clone occurred once. The chain uses TRBV5-1 and TRBJ2-1, with unresolved D. CDR1 and CDR2 (germline): SGHRS, YFSETQ. The length of the CDR3 is 13 residues. Trimming took off 1 base at V and 3 bases at J, with 5 bases between the two ends. Written as DNA, the CDR3 is TGCGCCAGCAGCTTGACAAACTACAATGAGCAGTTCTTC. This translates into CASSLTNYNEQFF. Drawing the rest from reference TRBV5-1 and TRBJ2-1, the complete variable domain is KAGVTQTPRYLIKTRGQQVTLSCSPISGHRSVSWYQQTPGQGLQFLFEYFSETQRNKGNFPGRFSGRQFSNSRSEMNVSTLELGDSALYLCASSLTNYNEQFFGPGTRLTVL.